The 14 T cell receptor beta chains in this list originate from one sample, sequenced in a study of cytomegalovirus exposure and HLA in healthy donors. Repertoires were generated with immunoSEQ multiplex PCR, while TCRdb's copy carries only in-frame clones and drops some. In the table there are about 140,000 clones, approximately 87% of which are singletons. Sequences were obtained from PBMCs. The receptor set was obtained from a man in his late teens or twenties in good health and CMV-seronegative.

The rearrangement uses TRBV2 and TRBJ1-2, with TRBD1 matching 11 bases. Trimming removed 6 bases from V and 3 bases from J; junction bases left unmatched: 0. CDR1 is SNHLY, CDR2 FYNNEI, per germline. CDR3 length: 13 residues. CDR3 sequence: CASRGQGDYGYTF. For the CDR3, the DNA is TGTGCCAGCAGGGGACAGGGGGACTATGGCTACACCTTC.

This CDR3 is CASSLLGGKAFF. DNA of the CDR3: TGCGCCAGCAGCCTCCTGGGGGGGAAAGCTTTCTTT. V usage is TRBV4-1 and J usage is TRBJ1-1; possibly TRBD1 for D (5 bases). V was trimmed by 4 bases and J by 9 bases, leaving 12 bases between them. Per the germline V gene, CDR1 is MGHRA and CDR2 is YSYEKL. This CDR3 comprises 12 residues.

This CDR3 is CAISEGGQFATNEKLFF. The CDR3 DNA reads as TGTGCCATCAGTGAGGGGGGACAGTTCGCAACTAATGAAAAACTGTTTTTT. J is TRBJ1-4 and V is TRBV10-3; the match to TRBD1 covers 7 bases. Germline assignment: CDR1 ENHRY and CDR2 SYGVKD. The CDR3 is 17 residues long. With V trimmed by 2 bases and J by 0 bases, 6 bases remained unmatched.

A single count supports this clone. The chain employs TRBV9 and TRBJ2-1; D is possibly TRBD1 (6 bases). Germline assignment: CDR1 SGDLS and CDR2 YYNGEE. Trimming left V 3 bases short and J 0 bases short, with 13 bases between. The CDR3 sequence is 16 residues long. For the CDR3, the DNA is TGTGCCAGCAGCGGGATCGGGACACGCTCCTACAATGAGCAGTTCTTC. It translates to CASSGIGTRSYNEQFF. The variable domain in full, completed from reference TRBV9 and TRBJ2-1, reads DSGVTQTPKHLITATGQRVTLRCSPRSGDLSVYWYQQSLDQGLQFLIQYYNGEERAKGNILERFSAQQFPDLHSELNLSSLELGDSALYFCASSGIGTRSYNEQFFGPGTRLTVL.

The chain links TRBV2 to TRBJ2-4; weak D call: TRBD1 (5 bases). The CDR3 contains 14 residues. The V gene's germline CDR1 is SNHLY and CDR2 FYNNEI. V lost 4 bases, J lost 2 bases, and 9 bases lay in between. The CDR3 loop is CASSVGDPKNIQYF. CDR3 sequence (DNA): TGTGCCAGCAGTGTAGGGGATCCCAAAAACATTCAGTACTTC.

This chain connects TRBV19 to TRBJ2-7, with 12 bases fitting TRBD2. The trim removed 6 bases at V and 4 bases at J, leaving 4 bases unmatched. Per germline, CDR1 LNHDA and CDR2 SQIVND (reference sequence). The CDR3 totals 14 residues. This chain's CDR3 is CASRETSGSYEQYF. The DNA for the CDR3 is TGTGCCAGTAGGGAGACTAGCGGGAGTTACGAGCAGTACTTC.

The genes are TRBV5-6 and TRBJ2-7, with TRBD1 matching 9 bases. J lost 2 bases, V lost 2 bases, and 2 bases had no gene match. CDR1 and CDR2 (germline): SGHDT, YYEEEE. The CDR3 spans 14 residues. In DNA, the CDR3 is TGTGCCAGCAGCTTTAGGGACAGGGCCTACGAGCAGTACTTC. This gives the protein CASSFRDRAYEQYF.

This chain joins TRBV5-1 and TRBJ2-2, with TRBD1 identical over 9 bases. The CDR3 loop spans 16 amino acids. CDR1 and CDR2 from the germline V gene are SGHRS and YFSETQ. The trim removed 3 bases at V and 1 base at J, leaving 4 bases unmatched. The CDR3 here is CASSSRGQGNTGELFF. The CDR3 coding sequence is TGCGCCAGCAGCTCGCGGGGACAGGGGAACACCGGGGAGCTGTTTTTT.

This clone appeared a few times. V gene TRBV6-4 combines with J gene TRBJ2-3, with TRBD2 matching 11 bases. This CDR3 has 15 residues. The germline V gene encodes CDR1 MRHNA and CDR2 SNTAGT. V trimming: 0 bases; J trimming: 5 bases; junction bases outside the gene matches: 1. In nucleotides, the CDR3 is TGTGCCAGCAGTGACTCGACTAGCGGGGTAGATACGCAGTATTTT. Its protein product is CASSDSTSGVDTQYF.

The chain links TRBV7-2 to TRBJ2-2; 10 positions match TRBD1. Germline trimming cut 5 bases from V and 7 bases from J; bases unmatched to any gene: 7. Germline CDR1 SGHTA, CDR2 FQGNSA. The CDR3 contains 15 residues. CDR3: CASSPRDRGFGELFF. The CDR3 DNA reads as TGTGCCAGCAGCCCGAGGGACAGGGGTTTCGGGGAGCTGTTTTTT.

The chain's CDR3 is CASSPPGGGRNTEAFF. CDR3 in DNA: TGTGCCAGCTCGCCTCCGGGCGGGGGCCGGAACACTGAAGCTTTCTTT. The chain has TRBV18 and TRBJ1-1; D perhaps matches TRBD1 (6 bases). Germline V gene lookup returns CDR1 KGHSH and CDR2 LQKENI. V gave up 6 bases and J gave up 1 base, with 18 bases separating them. The CDR3 extends over 16 amino acids.

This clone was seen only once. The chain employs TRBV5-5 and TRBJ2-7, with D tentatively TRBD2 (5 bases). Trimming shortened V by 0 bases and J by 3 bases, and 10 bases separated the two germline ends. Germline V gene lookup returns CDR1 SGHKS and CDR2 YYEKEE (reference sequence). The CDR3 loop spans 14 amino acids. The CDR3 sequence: CASSLVAGGYEQYF. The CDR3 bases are TGTGCCAGCAGCTTGGTGGCAGGAGGCTACGAGCAGTACTTC.

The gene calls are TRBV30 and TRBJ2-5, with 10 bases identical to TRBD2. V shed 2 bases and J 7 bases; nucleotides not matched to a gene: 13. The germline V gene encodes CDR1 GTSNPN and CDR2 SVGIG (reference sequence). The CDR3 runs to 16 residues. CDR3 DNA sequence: TGTGCCTGGAGTCCCGGGATAGCGGGAGGTCCTCGGACCCAGTACTTC. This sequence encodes CAWSPGIAGGPRTQYF.

This CDR3 reads CASSLAASGGLLEQYF. In nucleotides, the CDR3 is TGTGCCAGCAGCTTGGCGGCTAGCGGGGGCCTCCTGGAGCAGTACTTC. The rearrangement joins TRBV5-4 to TRBJ2-7; 10 bases are shared with TRBD2. The CDR3 length is 16 residues. Germline V CDR1 and CDR2: SGHNT, YYREEE (reference sequence). The junction had 10 bases not matched to a gene; V was cut back by 0 bases and J by 7 bases.